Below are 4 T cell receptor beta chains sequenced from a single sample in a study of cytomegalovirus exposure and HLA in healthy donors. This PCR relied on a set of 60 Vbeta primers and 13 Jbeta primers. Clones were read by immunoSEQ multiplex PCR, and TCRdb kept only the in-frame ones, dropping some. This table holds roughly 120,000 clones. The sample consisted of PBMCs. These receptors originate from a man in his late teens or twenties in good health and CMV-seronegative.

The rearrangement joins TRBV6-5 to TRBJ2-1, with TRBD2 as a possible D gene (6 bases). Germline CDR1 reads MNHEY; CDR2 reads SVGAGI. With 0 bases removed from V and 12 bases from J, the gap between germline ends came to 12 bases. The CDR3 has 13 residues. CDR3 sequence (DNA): TGTGCCAGCAGTTACTCGAGAGGAGCGGGGCAGTTCTTC. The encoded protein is CASSYSRGAGQFF.

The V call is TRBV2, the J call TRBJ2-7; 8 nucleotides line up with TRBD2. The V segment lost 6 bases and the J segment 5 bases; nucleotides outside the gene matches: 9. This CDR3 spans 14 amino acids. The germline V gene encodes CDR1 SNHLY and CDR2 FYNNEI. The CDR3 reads CASRPIAGFNEQYF. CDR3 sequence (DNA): TGTGCCAGCAGACCCATAGCGGGGTTCAACGAGCAGTACTTC.

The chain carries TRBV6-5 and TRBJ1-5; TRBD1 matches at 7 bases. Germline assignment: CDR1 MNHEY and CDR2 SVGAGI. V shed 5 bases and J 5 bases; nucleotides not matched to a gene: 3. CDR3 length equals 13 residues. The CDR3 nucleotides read TGTGCCAGCAGTCTGACAGGGCATCAGCCCCAGCATTTT. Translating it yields CASSLTGHQPQHF.

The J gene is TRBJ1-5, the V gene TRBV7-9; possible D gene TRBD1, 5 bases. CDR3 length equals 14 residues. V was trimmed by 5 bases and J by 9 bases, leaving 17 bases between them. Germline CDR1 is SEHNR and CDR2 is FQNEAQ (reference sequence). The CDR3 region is CASSPGPGRGPQHF. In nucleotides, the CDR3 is TGTGCCAGCAGCCCCGGACCGGGGCGGGGGCCCCAGCATTTT.